This TCR beta chain was found in a study of post-analysis software for immune sequencing data. Study background: The cohort encompassed relapsing-remitting, secondary progressive and progressive-relapsing multiple sclerosis disease courses. Points from the study as a whole: Compared with controls, patients showed significantly lower normalized Chao1 diversity. By F measure, samples from a shared preparation batch strongly co-clustered. Patients showed TRBV5-6, TRBV5-1 and TRBV20-1 among five TRBV segments more frequent than in controls.

CDR3 length equals 13 residues. In germline, CDR1 is MGHRA, CDR2 YSYEKL. Trimming removed 6 bases from V and 4 bases from J, with 11 bases in between. TCR beta cDNA libraries had unique molecular identifiers. A population of roughly 0.9 to 11 million T cells gave rise to about half a million cDNA molecules. TCRdb independently ran MiXCR on the PCR reads; one entry per CDR3 protein. The sample contains roughly 580,000 distinct CDR3 sequences, about 44% of which appear only once. This clonotype has just a few counts. No antigen is known for it. The receptor's source is a girl under 18 with multiple sclerosis. The chain carries TRBV4-1 and TRBJ2-3; D unresolved. Sequences were obtained from blood. The DNA for the CDR3 is TGCGCCAGCAGTCGCCTAGGCGCAGATACGCAGTATTTT. As protein: CASSRLGADTQYF.